The T cell receptor (beta chain) under discussion was sequenced for a study of shared clonotypes between healthy human individuals. The CDR3 runs 11 residues. V was cut by 7 bases and J by 14 bases, with 12 bases left in between. Germline loops: CDR1 MNHNY, CDR2 SVGAGI (reference sequence). Data came from immunoSEQ multiplex PCR; TCRdb stores just in-frame clones and leaves some out. This sample has roughly 660,000 clones, with 90% found just once. The V gene is TRBV6-6, the J gene TRBJ1-6; D not certain. Sample: memory CD8+ T cells from PBMCs. The subset denotes: CD45RO+ cells pooled with CCR7-negative TemRA cells. The receptor was derived from a man aged 18 to 35 in good health. Some clones in this sample may be carry-over from other donors' samples. The CDR3 DNA is TGTGCCAGCACTTGGGAGCGATCCCTCCACTTT. It codes for CASTWERSLHF.